A selection of T cell receptor beta chains follows, all from one sample in a study of identical twins. From the 5' RACE reads, TCRdb called clonotypes with MiXCR, one entry per CDR3 protein. This sample carries about 160,000 distinct CDR3 sequences, approximately 3.5% of them seen once, and the ten largest clones take around 8.1%. Sequencing was carried out using memory T cells sorted from blood. All receptors come from a young man in good health. The CDR3 runs from the conserved cysteine through the conserved F or W. D genes are given only for firm matches. Clone size is shown for a subset of rows, as once, few, many or a class of expanded clone.

>many|.|TRBV3-1|TRBJ1-1
TGTGCCAGCAGCCAAGTTCAGGGGACTGAAGCTTTCTTT
CASSQVQGTEAFF
>many|.|TRBV5-1|TRBJ2-5
TGCGCCAGCAGCTTGGCGGCGGACCAAGAGACCCAGTACTTC
CASSLAADQETQYF
>many|.|TRBV6-5|TRBJ1-2
TGTGCCAGCAGTTACAAGGGGGATTTCTCCTATGGCTACACCTTC
CASSYKGDFSYGYTF
>many|TRBD2|TRBV24-1|TRBJ2-1
TGTGCCACCAGTGATCCGGGGAGCGGGAGGGGGGTCGCGGAGCAGTTCTTC
CATSDPGSGRGVAEQFF
>many|.|TRBV7-9|TRBJ2-5
TGTGCCAGCAACAAGAAGCGGGTGGAGACCCAGTACTTC
CASNKKRVETQYF
>many|TRBD2|TRBV20-1|TRBJ2-2
TGCAGTGCTAAGGGGACTAGGACCGGGGAGCTGTTTTTT
CSAKGTRTGELFF
>many|.|TRBV5-1|TRBJ1-3
TGCGCCAGCAGCTCTGGATTAACCCGAGACTCTGGAAACACCATATATTTT
CASSSGLTRDSGNTIYF
>few|TRBD2|TRBV20-1|TRBJ2-2
TGCAGTGCTAGTGGGGGGACTAGCGATCGGGCCGGGGAGCTGTTTTTT
CSASGGTSDRAGELFF
>many|.|TRBV20-1|TRBJ1-2
TGCAGTGCTAGGGGGGTTGTGGCTAACTATGGCTACACCTTC
CSARGVVANYGYTF
>many|TRBD2|TRBV7-2|TRBJ2-7
TGTGCCAGCAGCTTAGGGACTAGCGGGAGGGGCGGGTACGAGCAGTACTTC
CASSLGTSGRGGYEQYF
>many|.|TRBV6-1|TRBJ1-3
TGTGCCAGCAGTGAGACCCTCCCAAGGACGAGCTCTGGAAACACCATATATTTT
CASSETLPRTSSGNTIYF
>many|TRBD2|TRBV7-8|TRBJ2-1
TGTGCCAGCAGCTTAATGGCTAGCGGTTCTTTCAATGAGCAGTTCTTC
CASSLMASGSFNEQFF
>many|.|TRBV10-3|TRBJ2-4
TGTGCCATCAGTGAGTCCGCCGGGGGTTTAGCCAAAAACATTCAGTACTTC
CAISESAGGLAKNIQYF
>many|.|TRBV4-3|TRBJ2-5
TGCGCCAGCAGCCAAAACCTGGGGGGGCGCTTGGAGACCCAGTACTTC
CASSQNLGGRLETQYF
>many|.|TRBV9|TRBJ2-2
TGTGCCAGCAGCACACGGGACGTCGCGAACACCGGGGAGCTGTTTTTT
CASSTRDVANTGELFF
>many|.|TRBV5-1|TRBJ2-2
TGCGCCAGCAGCCCACACGACCCCGCGAACACCGGGGAGCTGTTTTTT
CASSPHDPANTGELFF
>many|.|TRBV28|TRBJ2-1
TGTGCCAGCAGTTTTCTGGAGTCTACCTACAATGAGCAGTTCTTC
CASSFLESTYNEQFF
>many|TRBD1|TRBV10-3|TRBJ1-5
TGTGCCATCAGTGGGGGAAGACAGGGGGATCAGCCCCAGCATTTT
CAISGGRQGDQPQHF
>many|TRBD1|TRBV20-1|TRBJ1-1
TGCAGGGACAGGGGAAGGACTGAAGCTTTCTTT
CRDRGRTEAFF
>many|.|TRBV19|TRBJ1-2
TGTGCCAGTAGGACAGATAACTATGGCTACACCTTC
CASRTDNYGYTF
>many|.|TRBV12-3/TRBV12-4|TRBJ1-2
TGTGCCAGCAGTCCTCGAACATGGAAGAAAAGTTATGGCTACACCTTC
CASSPRTWKKSYGYTF
>many|.|TRBV10-3|TRBJ2-5
TGTGCCATCAGTGAGTCACAGTATGAAGAGACCCAGTACTTC
CAISESQYEETQYF
>many|.|TRBV4-1|TRBJ2-3
TGCGCCAGCAGCCGAAGCCTCGGCTTTTGGACAGATACGCAGTATTTT
CASSRSLGFWTDTQYF
>few|TRBD2|TRBV6-1|TRBJ2-7
TGTGCCAGCCTCGGCTCCGGCGGGAGGGCGAACGAGCAGTACTTC
CASLGSGGRANEQYF
>many|TRBD2|TRBV24-1|TRBJ2-3
TGTGCCACCAACGAGCGGGAGGGCCAGATTGAAGATACGCAGTATTTT
CATNEREGQIEDTQYF
>many|.|TRBV28|TRBJ1-2
TGTGCCAGCAGTCTGAACCTGGGGAAAGTTACAGGCTACACCTTC
CASSLNLGKVTGYTF
>.|.|TRBV3-1|TRBJ2-1
TGTGCCAGCAGCCAAGATTTGGGGGGTGAGCAGTTCTTC
CASSQDLGGEQFF
>few|.|TRBV7-9|TRBJ2-5
TGTGCCAGCAGCTGGCGAAGGGCTGGCCAAGAGACCCAGTACTTC
CASSWRRAGQETQYF
>many|TRBD1|TRBV18|TRBJ2-1
TGTGCCAGCTCACCATCCCAGGGGGTAAATGAGCAGTTCTTC
CASSPSQGVNEQFF
>many|.|TRBV15|TRBJ2-5
TGTGCCACCAGCATACAAGAAGGGACCCAGTACTTC
CATSIQEGTQYF
>few|TRBD2|TRBV5-1|TRBJ2-1
TGCGCCAGCAGCTTGCGTCTAGCGGGAGGGCCTAGGAATGAGCAGTTCTTC
CASSLRLAGGPRNEQFF
>many|.|TRBV4-1|TRBJ2-2
TGCGCCAGCAGCCAAGAGTCCGGACTGATTACCGGGGAGCTGTTTTTT
CASSQESGLITGELFF
>many|TRBD1|TRBV6-1|TRBJ1-5
TGTGCCAGCAGGGCCCGGACAGGGGTCAATCAGCCCCAGCATTTT
CASRARTGVNQPQHF
>many|.|TRBV5-1|TRBJ2-1
TGCGCCAGCAGCCCGGGCTCGCGGAACAATGAGCAGTTCTTC
CASSPGSRNNEQFF